Shown below are 24 T cell receptor beta chains from a single sample sequenced in a study of beta chain features in type 1 diabetes. Expressed TCRB transcripts were sequenced because the entire RNA isolate underwent reverse transcription. Sequencing used immunoSEQ multiplex PCR; TCRdb keeps in-frame clones, though not all of them. Seen here are around 44,000 clones, roughly 50% observed once, and the top ten hold about 0.25%. The sample consisted of stem cell memory CD4+ T cells from blood. These receptors all come from a woman aged 30 to 39 in good health.

This clone was seen only once. The chain recombines TRBV7-3 with TRBJ2-1, with TRBD2 as a possible D gene (6 bases). In germline, CDR1 is SGHTA, CDR2 FQGTGA. This CDR3 is built from 16 residues. Deletions cut 1 base from V and 0 bases from J, with 10 bases between. CDR3 nucleotides: TGTGCCAGCAGCTTAAGGATCGGGAGCTCCTACAATGAGCAGTTCTTC. Amino acids: CASSLRIGSSYNEQFF.

The rearrangement links TRBV28 to TRBJ2-7; TRBD2 agrees at 14 bases. Germline V gene data show CDR1 as MDHEN and CDR2 as SYDVKM. J lost 4 bases, V lost 7 bases, and 9 bases had no gene match. This CDR3 has 16 amino acids. CDR3: CASNPIGTSGSYEQYF. As DNA, the CDR3 is TGTGCCAGCAATCCTATTGGGACTAGCGGGAGTTACGAGCAGTACTTC. The entire variable domain, with the rest obtained from reference TRBV28 and TRBJ2-7, is as follows: DVKVTQSSRYLVKRTGEKVFLECVQDMDHENMFWYRQDPGLGLRLIYFSYDVKMKEKGDIPEGYSVSREKKERFSLILESASTNQTSMYLCASNPIGTSGSYEQYFGPGTRLTVT.

This clone was detected a few times. The chain couples TRBV18 to TRBJ2-2; a weak D match, TRBD2 (6 bases). V was pared by 3 bases and J by 2 bases, with 13 bases between. The CDR3 runs 16 residues. The V gene's germline CDR1 is KGHSH and CDR2 LQKENI. The CDR3 here is CASSPLRRENTGELFF. The CDR3 nucleotides read TGTGCCAGCTCACCGTTGAGGCGGGAAAACACCGGGGAGCTGTTTTTT.

The chain recombines TRBV7-9 with TRBJ1-5; 7 bases line up with TRBD1. J was trimmed by 5 bases and V by 4 bases; bases with no gene match: 2. Germline CDR1 SEHNR, CDR2 FQNEAQ (reference sequence). This CDR3 has 13 residues. CDR3 residues: CASSSQGDQPQHF. The CDR3 DNA sequence: TGTGCCAGCAGCTCGCAGGGGGATCAGCCCCAGCATTTT. The full variable domain, completed using reference TRBV7-9 and TRBJ1-5, is DTGVSQNPRHKITKRGQNVTFRCDPISEHNRLYWYRQTLGQGPEFLTYFQNEAQLEKSRLLSDRFSAERPKGSFSTLEIQRTEQGDSAMYLCASSSQGDQPQHFGDGTRLSIL.

The chain couples TRBV10-3 to TRBJ2-3; 12 nucleotides line up with TRBD1. J lost 4 bases, V lost 5 bases, and 10 bases had no gene match. The CDR3 length is 17 residues. The germline V gene encodes CDR1 ENHRY and CDR2 SYGVKD. CDR3 residues: CAISLSPGTGGPDTQYF. DNA for the CDR3: TGTGCCATCAGTCTTTCTCCGGGGACAGGGGGCCCAGATACGCAGTATTTT.

The chain carries TRBV7-6 and TRBJ1-6; no reliable D call. The V end was cut by 2 bases, the J end by 4 bases, with 9 bases between. Germline lookup yields CDR1 SGHVS and CDR2 FNYEAQ. The CDR3 contains 15 residues. As DNA, the CDR3 is TGTGCCAGCAGCTTAACTCGAGGGTATAATTCACCCCTCCACTTT. This encodes CASSLTRGYNSPLHF.

The chain carries TRBV18 and TRBJ2-1; possibly TRBD1 for D (6 bases). The CDR3 spans 16 residues. V lost 3 bases and J 4 bases, leaving 16 bases between the germline ends. Germline-derived CDR1 and CDR2 are KGHSH and LQKENI. CDR3 residues: CASSPQGRYTYNEQFF. CDR3 sequence (DNA): TGTGCCAGCTCACCCCAGGGGCGATATACTTACAATGAGCAGTTCTTC.

V usage is TRBV5-4 and J usage is TRBJ2-1, with TRBD2 matching over 10 bases. V was clipped by 4 bases and J by 4 bases; unmatched bases: 5. The germline V gene encodes CDR1 SGHNT and CDR2 YYREEE (reference sequence). The length of the CDR3 is 15 residues. The CDR3 reads CASSTLAGDYNEQFF. Here the CDR3 DNA reads TGTGCCAGCAGCACCCTAGCGGGAGATTACAATGAGCAGTTCTTC.

The CDR3 DNA follows: TGTGCCAGCTCACCGACGCGCGGGAACACCGGGGAGCTGTTTTTT. Its translation: CASSPTRGNTGELFF. The chain links TRBV18 to TRBJ2-2; D is undetermined. The germline CDR1 and CDR2 sequences are KGHSH and LQKENI. Trimming took off 3 bases at V and 1 base at J, with 9 bases between the two ends. The CDR3 covers 15 residues.

The rearrangement joins TRBV9 to TRBJ1-2, with D tentatively TRBD1 (6 bases). The CDR3 is made up of 15 amino acids. V lost 0 bases, J lost 4 bases, and 13 bases lay in between. Per germline, CDR1 SGDLS and CDR2 YYNGEE. CDR3 in DNA: TGTGCCAGCAGCGTAGCTAGGGGGAGTTCCTATGGCTACACCTTC. Translation gives CASSVARGSSYGYTF.

A few counts support this clone. In nucleotides, the CDR3 is TGTGCCAGCAGCACACTAGCGGGAGCCTACGAGCAGTACTTC. Translation gives CASSTLAGAYEQYF. The V call is TRBV7-2, the J call TRBJ2-7; TRBD2 matches 11 bases. Unmatched junction bases numbered 2, after V lost 5 bases and J lost 2 bases. CDR3 length: 14 residues. The germline V gene has CDR1 SGHTA and CDR2 FQGNSA.

The J gene is TRBJ1-2, the V gene TRBV27, with no clear D. This CDR3 has 16 amino acids. Germline-derived CDR1 and CDR2 are MNHEY and SMNVEV (reference sequence). V dropped 0 bases and J dropped 4 bases, with 15 bases sitting between them. The CDR3 is CASSLSLRALGYGYTF. In nucleotides, the CDR3 is TGTGCCAGCAGTTTATCGTTGAGGGCCTTGGGCTATGGCTACACCTTC.

This clone was found a few times. This CDR3 is also generated by other DNA sequences in the sample. The V gene is TRBV18, the J gene TRBJ2-1; 10 bases are shared with TRBD2. Looked up from germline, CDR1 is KGHSH and CDR2 is LQKENI. Trimming at V came to 3 bases and at J to 0 bases, leaving 2 bases not matched to a gene. The CDR3 sequence is 16 residues long. CDR3 DNA: TGTGCCAGCTCACCCTTAGCGGGAGGCTCCTACAATGAGCAGTTCTTC. Translating gives CASSPLAGGSYNEQFF.

This clone has more than one count but fewer than ten. J is TRBJ1-4 and V is TRBV4-3; a weak D match, TRBD1 (5 bases). V lost 0 bases, J lost 5 bases, and 13 bases lay in between. Germline V gene data show CDR1 as LGHNA and CDR2 as YSLEER. The CDR3 loop spans 16 amino acids. DNA for the CDR3: TGCGCCAGCAGCCAAGATCTGGCAGGGTGGAATGAAAAACTGTTTTTT. Amino acid sequence: CASSQDLAGWNEKLFF.

This clone was observed a few times. This rearrangement joins TRBV4-3 to TRBJ2-1; 16 positions match TRBD2. CDR3 length equals 20 residues. V gave up 3 bases and J gave up 6 bases; unmatched junction bases: 14. Looked up from germline, CDR1 is LGHNA and CDR2 is YSLEER. The CDR3 is CASSHLRGLAGGPSVNEQFF. The CDR3 nucleotides read TGCGCCAGCAGCCATCTGCGGGGACTAGCGGGAGGGCCGAGTGTCAATGAGCAGTTCTTC.

The rearrangement uses TRBV9 and TRBJ1-3, with TRBD1 identical over 7 bases. Per germline, CDR1 SGDLS and CDR2 YYNGEE. J gave up 2 bases and V 2 bases, and 1 base lay outside the gene matches. CDR3 length equals 14 residues. This chain's CDR3 is CASSVTGAGNTIYF. CDR3 in DNA: TGTGCCAGCAGCGTCACAGGGGCTGGAAACACCATATATTTT. The full variable domain, with the rest looked up from reference TRBV9 and TRBJ1-3, is DSGVTQTPKHLITATGQRVTLRCSPRSGDLSVYWYQQSLDQGLQFLIQYYNGEERAKGNILERFSAQQFPDLHSELNLSSLELGDSALYFCASSVTGAGNTIYFGEGSWLTVV.

The chain employs TRBV19 and TRBJ1-5, with 7 bases fitting TRBD1. V dropped 10 bases and J dropped 5; count of bases not matched to a gene: 8. Germline-derived CDR1 and CDR2 are LNHDA and SQIVND (reference sequence). This CDR3 region has 13 residues. The CDR3 bases are TGTGCCACCTTAGGACAGGTCTATCAGCCCCAGCATTTT. Its protein product is CATLGQVYQPQHF.

The DNA for the CDR3 is TGTGCTAGTGGTTTCGGACTAGCGGGGAACACCGGGGAGCTGTTTTTT. The encoded protein is CASGFGLAGNTGELFF. V gene TRBV12-5 combines with J gene TRBJ2-2; 11 bases agree with TRBD2. Germline V lookup: CDR1 LGHNT, CDR2 FRNRAP. The CDR3 has 16 residues. V was clipped by 3 bases and J by 1 base; unmatched bases: 1.

This chain connects TRBV4-2 to TRBJ2-7; D gene unclear. V lost 0 bases to trimming and J lost 2 bases, with 11 bases between them. CDR1 and CDR2 from the germline V gene are LGHNA and YNFKEQ. This CDR3 is 15 amino acids long. The CDR3 protein is CASSQEPHSPYEQYF. The CDR3 nucleotides are TGTGCCAGCAGCCAAGAACCTCATAGCCCCTACGAGCAGTACTTC.

The chain carries TRBV5-1 and TRBJ2-1; TRBD1 might be the D (6 bases). The V end was cut by 2 bases, the J end by 4 bases, with 13 bases between. Germline V gene sequence: CDR1 SGHRS, CDR2 YFSETQ. This CDR3 region has 15 residues. The CDR3: CASSFSGAEYNEQFF. For the CDR3, the DNA is TGCGCCAGCAGCTTTTCAGGGGCGGAATACAATGAGCAGTTCTTC. The full variable domain, with the rest looked up from reference TRBV5-1 and TRBJ2-1, is KAGVTQTPRYLIKTRGQQVTLSCSPISGHRSVSWYQQTPGQGLQFLFEYFSETQRNKGNFPGRFSGRQFSNSRSEMNVSTLELGDSALYLCASSFSGAEYNEQFFGPGTRLTVL.

This clone was detected a few times. The gene calls are TRBV29-1 and TRBJ2-1; 7 bases agree with TRBD2. The length of the CDR3 is 13 residues. Germline V gene sequence: CDR1 SQVTM, CDR2 ANQGSEA. V dropped 4 bases and J dropped 2; count of bases not matched to a gene: 2. DNA of the CDR3: TGCAGCGTTGGGCTAGCGGCCTACAATGAGCAGTTCTTC. Protein product: CSVGLAAYNEQFF.

The V call is TRBV29-1, the J call TRBJ2-5; tentative D call: TRBD2 (6 bases). The germline V gene has CDR1 SQVTM and CDR2 ANQGSEA. The ends were cut back, 5 bases at V and 4 bases at J, with 14 bases in the middle. The CDR3 is 13 residues long. The CDR3: CSVNGVGGETQYF. The CDR3 bases are TGCAGCGTTAACGGGGTCGGGGGAGAGACCCAGTACTTC.

The gene calls are TRBV27 and TRBJ1-1; 8 bases are shared with TRBD1. V lost 3 bases, J lost 5 bases, and 2 bases stayed unmatched. CDR1 is MNHEY, CDR2 SMNVEV, per germline (reference sequence). The CDR3 has 13 amino acids. The CDR3, as DNA: TGTGCCAGCAGTTTCAACAGGGGGACTGAAGCTTTCTTT. Translated, it gives CASSFNRGTEAFF.

The chain carries TRBV11-2 and TRBJ2-1, with 8 bases matching TRBD2. Germline CDR1 is SGHAT and CDR2 is FQNNGV. CDR3 size: 15 residues. Trimming at V came to 4 bases and at J to 3 bases, leaving 5 bases not matched to a gene. The CDR3 region is CASSSLAGRYNEQFF. The CDR3 DNA reads TGTGCCAGCAGCTCCCTAGCGGGCCGCTACAATGAGCAGTTCTTC.